The clone carrying this TCR beta chain came up once. This sample stems from a study of blood T cell repertoires in COVID-19. Study background: In each case, the material was cDNA or gDNA derived from T cells, B-cell-depleted T cells, or PBMCs.

J was trimmed by 5 bases and V by 0 bases; bases with no gene match: 10. This CDR3 is 16 amino acids long. Germline V gives CDR1 SGHDT, CDR2 YYEEEE. The authors' processing: Amplification from reference gene primers served as the basis for estimated nucleated cell counts. Profiled with immunoSEQ multiplex PCR; TCRdb holds only in-frame clones, not every one. V and J calls plus clone size are reproduced from that table; the DNA served to infer D and trimming. The table records a few hundred thousand clones, roughly 87% of them present only once. The sequencing input was PBMCs or T cells enriched from blood (not recorded which). This chain links TRBV5-6 with TRBJ2-7, with 8 bases identical to TRBD1. This receptor was identified in a young man with acute COVID-19. The CDR3 coding sequence is TGTGCCAGCAGCTTGGATCGGACAGGGTCATGGGACGAGCAGTACTTC. Its translation: CASSLDRTGSWDEQYF.